This passage covers 27 T cell receptor beta chains from one sample sequenced in a study of blood T cell repertoires in COVID-19 (dated by TCRdb to 2020 to 2021). The library was built by means of the immunoSEQ multiplex PCR assay. Drawn from immuneACCESS, this table holds only the in-frame rearrangements with V and J called that TCRdb kept. Clones are partly lost; checked studies trace under half to an unresolved V gene and leave the rest unexplained. A total of fewer than 300,000 clones appear in this sample, 83% of them only once. Together, the top ten hold roughly a tenth of the sample. Sequenced input: peripheral blood. These receptor sequences come from a woman aged 45-60 years who had recovered from COVID-19.

The gene calls are TRBV19 and TRBJ2-1; D is perhaps TRBD2 (6 bases). Trimming took off 4 bases at V and 0 bases at J, with 13 bases between the two ends. Germline CDR1 LNHDA, CDR2 SQIVND (reference sequence). CDR3 length equals 16 residues. CDR3 loop: CASSRGTYSSYNEQFF. In DNA, the CDR3 is TGTGCCAGTAGTAGAGGGACTTACAGCTCCTACAATGAGCAGTTCTTC. The full variable domain, its missing parts supplied by reference TRBV19 and TRBJ2-1, is DGGITQSPKYLFRKEGQNVTLSCEQNLNHDAMYWYRQDPGQGLRLIYYSQIVNDFQKGDIAEGYSVSREKKESFPLTVTSAQKNPTAFYLCASSRGTYSSYNEQFFGPGTRLTVL.

The V and J genes are TRBV7-9 and TRBJ2-5, with unresolved D. Deletions cut 11 bases from V and 5 bases from J, with 9 bases between. CDR3 length: 10 amino acids. The germline gives CDR1 SEHNR, CDR2 FQNEAQ (reference sequence). CDR3 nucleotide sequence: TGTGCCGCCTCGGGTGAGACCCAGTACTTC. Residues: CAASGETQYF.

V is TRBV7-9 and J is TRBJ2-7, with D perhaps TRBD2 (7 bases). V lost 5 bases, J lost 5 bases, and 16 bases lay in between. The CDR3 has 14 amino acids. Per germline, CDR1 SEHNR and CDR2 FQNEAQ (reference sequence). The CDR3 region is CASSPGGTNHEQYF. In DNA, the CDR3 is TGTGCCAGCAGCCCGGGGGGCACTAATCACGAGCAGTACTTC.

The chain uses TRBV24-1 and TRBJ2-5; 8 bases are a match to TRBD1. The CDR3 loop spans 15 amino acids. Germline-derived CDR1 and CDR2 are KGHDR and SFDVKD. Unmatched junction bases numbered 5, after V lost 5 bases and J lost 1 base. Written as DNA, the CDR3 is TGTGCCACCAGTGGGGCGGGGACAGGCCAAGAGACCCAGTACTTC. It is translated as CATSGAGTGQETQYF.

This clone was seen a few times. The V and J genes are TRBV28 and TRBJ1-1; D uncertain. Germline V gene data show CDR1 as MDHEN and CDR2 as SYDVKM. The V and J ends lost 4 bases and 6 bases respectively, with 21 bases between them. The CDR3 has 16 residues. DNA of the CDR3: TGTGCCAGCAGTTCCGCCGGGGTCCAATTTAGCTCTGAAGCTTTCTTT. This translates into CASSSAGVQFSSEAFF.

This rearrangement joins TRBV29-1 to TRBJ2-7; tentatively, D is TRBD1 (5 bases). CDR1 SQVTM and CDR2 ANQGSEA come from the germline V gene. The CDR3 length is 12 residues. Trimming removed 4 bases at V and 5 bases at J, with 12 bases between. CDR3 protein: CSVGDQGHEQYF. The CDR3, as DNA: TGCAGCGTTGGAGATCAGGGCCACGAGCAGTACTTC.

This chain joins TRBV28 and TRBJ1-2; TRBD1 aligns across 7 bases. CDR3 length equals 14 residues. Germline V CDR1 and CDR2: MDHEN, SYDVKM. The V and J ends lost 2 bases and 5 bases, in that order; junction bases with no gene match: 5. CDR3 protein: CASSLGAGGYGYTF. As DNA, the CDR3 is TGTGCCAGCAGTTTAGGTGCAGGGGGTTATGGCTACACCTTC.

The CDR3: CASSLEGQGAGEQYF. The CDR3 DNA sequence: TGTGCCAGCAGCTTGGAAGGACAGGGGGCTGGGGAGCAGTACTTC. This chain joins TRBV7-9 and TRBJ2-7; 11 bases map to TRBD1. The V gene's germline CDR1 is SEHNR and CDR2 FQNEAQ (reference sequence). The CDR3 extends over 15 amino acids. V trimming: 3 bases; J trimming: 7 bases; junction bases outside the gene matches: 8.

J is TRBJ2-3 and V is TRBV18, with a tentative D call TRBD2 (6 bases). Between the trimmed V and J ends, which lost 6 bases and 9 bases, there was a span of 22 bases. The CDR3 loop spans 15 amino acids. The germline gives CDR1 KGHSH, CDR2 LQKENI. Here the CDR3 DNA reads TGTGCCAGCTCCTCCCGGGCGGGACCCACGGACACGCAGTATTTT. Translation: CASSSRAGPTDTQYF.

This chain connects TRBV10-2 to TRBJ2-5; perhaps TRBD2 as D (5 bases). The CDR3 has 12 amino acids. V dropped 3 bases and J dropped 4 bases, with 6 bases sitting between them. Germline lookup yields CDR1 WSHSY and CDR2 SAAADI. CDR3 residues: CASSDGGETQYF. The CDR3 nucleotides are TGCGCCAGCAGTGATGGAGGAGAGACCCAGTACTTC.

V usage is TRBV21-1 and J usage is TRBJ1-5. TRBV21-1 is described as a pseudogene. The CDR3 has 15 residues. CDR3 nucleotides: TGTGCCAGCAGCAAAAGGGGAGGGGGCAATCAGCCCCAGCATTTT. Encoded protein: CASSKRGGGNQPQHF.

The chain has TRBV21-1 and TRBJ1-6; TRBD1, as called in the table, went unchecked against the DNA. TRBV21-1 corresponds to a pseudogene. CDR3 size: 21 residues. CDR3 protein: CASSKCEAGTGDRRGNSPLHF. CDR3 DNA: TGTGCCAGCAGCAAATGTGAGGCCGGGACAGGGGACCGGAGAGGGAATTCACCCCTCCACTTT.

This chain connects TRBV6-6 to TRBJ2-6; D is perhaps TRBD2 (6 bases). CDR1 MNHNY and CDR2 SVGAGI come from the germline V gene (reference sequence). This CDR3 is built from 15 residues. V was cut by 10 bases and J by 0 bases, with 13 bases left in between. The CDR3 here is CATGRGTSGANVLTF. The CDR3, as DNA: TGTGCCACGGGCCGGGGGACCTCTGGGGCCAACGTCCTGACTTTC.

In DNA form, the CDR3 reads TGCGCCAGCAGCCAAGGAGACAGCGCAACTAATGAAAAACTGTTTTTT. Protein: CASSQGDSATNEKLFF. V usage is TRBV4-1 and J usage is TRBJ1-4; tentatively, D is TRBD1 (5 bases). The V gene's germline CDR1 is MGHRA and CDR2 YSYEKL. The CDR3 covers 16 residues. The germline V and J ends were trimmed by 1 base and 0 bases, with 9 bases remaining between them.

This chain connects TRBV12-2 to TRBJ1-4; TRBD1, the table's D call, was not compared with the DNA. TRBV12-2 is a recognized pseudogene. The CDR3 has 19 amino acids. CDR3 in amino acids: CASRLGVAGQGAPNEKLFF. The CDR3 DNA reads TGTGCAAGTCGCTTAGGGGTGGCGGGACAGGGGGCCCCTAATGAAAAACTGTTTTTT.

The chain combines TRBV29-1 with TRBJ2-7; the match to TRBD1 covers 9 bases. This CDR3 comprises 15 residues. V lost 1 base, J lost 6 bases, and 10 bases stayed unmatched. Germline CDR1 reads SQVTM; CDR2 reads ANQGSEA. In DNA, the CDR3 is TGCAGCGTTGAAGGGGACGACAGGGGGATTGGCGAGCAGTACTTC. It is translated as CSVEGDDRGIGEQYF.

The V call is TRBV29-1, the J call TRBJ1-2; TRBD1 matches 7 bases. The CDR3 has 11 residues. After removal of 7 bases from V and 8 bases from J, the junction contained 7 bases not matched to a gene. Germline CDR1 and CDR2: SQVTM and ANQGSEA. The CDR3 region is CSGRAGGGYTF. DNA for the CDR3: TGCAGCGGGCGGGCAGGGGGAGGCTACACCTTC.

The chain combines TRBV4-3 with TRBJ2-7, with 7 bases that match TRBD2. CDR3 size: 15 residues. Germline lookup yields CDR1 LGHNA and CDR2 YSLEER. The trim removed 0 bases at V and 3 bases at J, leaving 5 bases unmatched. The CDR3 loop is CASSQDLGEGYEQYF. CDR3 sequence (DNA): TGCGCCAGCAGCCAAGATCTGGGGGAGGGCTACGAGCAGTACTTC.

This chain connects TRBV7-9 to TRBJ2-7; 14 bases agree with TRBD2. This CDR3 spans 16 amino acids. V was clipped by 6 bases and J by 4 bases; unmatched bases: 8. Germline values: CDR1 SEHNR, CDR2 FQNEAQ (reference sequence). The CDR3 DNA follows: TGTGCCAGCAGTGGACTAGCGGGGGGCAGTTGGTACGAGCAGTACTTC. Translated: CASSGLAGGSWYEQYF.

V and J are TRBV2 and TRBJ2-1; 9 bases line up with TRBD1. This CDR3 region has 15 residues. CDR1 and CDR2 from the germline V gene are SNHLY and FYNNEI. The J segment lost 2 bases and the V segment lost 4 bases, leaving 3 bases of the junction unmatched. CDR3 sequence reads: CASSGDRGTYNEQFF. CDR3 nucleotides: TGTGCCAGCAGTGGAGACAGGGGGACCTACAATGAGCAGTTCTTC.

The genes are TRBV27 and TRBJ2-2; weak D call: TRBD2 (5 bases). Germline CDR1 MNHEY, CDR2 SMNVEV (reference sequence). The CDR3 spans 15 residues. Trimming took 7 bases from V and 0 from J, leaving 12 bases between them. In nucleotides, the CDR3 is TGTGCCAGCAAGGAGCGGAGAGCGAACACCGGGGAGCTGTTTTTT. Translating gives CASKERRANTGELFF.

The chain links TRBV18 to TRBJ2-5, with 7 bases that match TRBD2. The V and J ends lost 2 bases and 5 bases, in that order; junction bases with no gene match: 8. The CDR3 is 15 residues long. CDR1 is KGHSH, CDR2 LQKENI, per germline. The CDR3 region has the DNA TGTGCCAGCTCACCAGGGGGGGGTCGACTGGAGACCCAGTACTTC. This sequence encodes CASSPGGGRLETQYF.

This clone was seen more than once but under ten times. The chain carries TRBV18 and TRBJ2-7; 12 bases map to TRBD1. The V gene's germline CDR1 is KGHSH and CDR2 LQKENI. This CDR3 contains 17 residues. V trimming: 2 bases; J trimming: 2 bases; junction bases outside the gene matches: 7. CDR3 coding DNA: TGTGCCAGCTCACCAGGGACAGGGGGCTATCTTGCCTACGAGCAGTACTTC. This gives the protein CASSPGTGGYLAYEQYF. Drawing the rest from reference TRBV18 and TRBJ2-7, the complete variable domain is NAGVMQNPRHLVRRRGQEARLRCSPMKGHSHVYWYRQLPEEGLKFMVYLQKENIIDESGMPKERFSAEFPKEGPSILRIQQVVRGDSAAYFCASSPGTGGYLAYEQYFGPGTRLTVT.

This rearrangement joins TRBV9 to TRBJ2-1, with D perhaps matching TRBD2 (6 bases). Trimming shortened V by 3 bases and J by 7 bases, and 17 bases separated the two germline ends. CDR1 is SGDLS, CDR2 YYNGEE, per germline. The CDR3 has 15 amino acids. The CDR3: CASSAGTFSGNEQFF. In DNA form, the CDR3 reads TGTGCCAGCAGCGCCGGGACTTTTTCGGGGAATGAGCAGTTCTTC.

CDR3 DNA sequence: TGTGCCAGCGCCCGACTAGCGGGAGGGCCGGAGGGGGCCAACGTCCTGACTTTC. Protein: CASARLAGGPEGANVLTF. V is TRBV4-2 and J is TRBJ2-6; 14 bases agree with TRBD2. The CDR3 length is 18 residues. The germline CDR1 and CDR2 sequences are LGHNA and YNFKEQ. Trimming took 8 bases from V and 4 from J; bases not matched to a gene: 10.

This clone was observed a few times. The V gene is TRBV12-3 or TRBV12-4, the J gene TRBJ1-2, with 7 bases that match TRBD1. J gave up 4 bases and V 10 bases, and 6 bases lay outside the gene matches. The length of the CDR3 is 12 residues. CDR3 region: CATNRDSYGYTF. The CDR3 nucleotides read TGTGCCACCAATAGGGACAGCTATGGCTACACCTTC.

This clone occurred once. This sequence joins TRBV7-9 and TRBJ1-2; 9 bases map to TRBD1. Germline-derived CDR1 and CDR2 are SEHNR and FQNEAQ (reference sequence). Trimming cost V 8 bases and J 8 bases; bases outside gene matches: 3. This CDR3 region has 11 residues. CDR3 sequence: CASGTGFGYTF. CDR3 coding DNA: TGTGCCAGCGGGACAGGGTTCGGCTACACCTTC.